This T cell receptor (beta chain) derives from a study of tumor T cells in aggressive B-cell lymphoma. From germline, CDR1 is MGHRA and CDR2 YSYEKL. The CDR3 sequence is 16 residues long. Trimming shortened V by 4 bases and J by 3 bases, and 19 bases separated the two germline ends. Data came from immunoSEQ multiplex PCR; TCRdb stores just in-frame clones and leaves some out. Of around 10,000 clones listed, 85% to 95% are singletons. The chain is built from TRBV4-1 and TRBJ2-7, with TRBD1 as a possible D gene (5 bases). The receptor was isolated from an adult with diffuse large B cell lymphoma. Specimen: tumor tissue. The CDR3 DNA sequence: TGCGCCAGCAGCCTCGGAACCTTAGGGGTTTTCTACGAGCAGTACTTC. Encoded protein: CASSLGTLGVFYEQYF.